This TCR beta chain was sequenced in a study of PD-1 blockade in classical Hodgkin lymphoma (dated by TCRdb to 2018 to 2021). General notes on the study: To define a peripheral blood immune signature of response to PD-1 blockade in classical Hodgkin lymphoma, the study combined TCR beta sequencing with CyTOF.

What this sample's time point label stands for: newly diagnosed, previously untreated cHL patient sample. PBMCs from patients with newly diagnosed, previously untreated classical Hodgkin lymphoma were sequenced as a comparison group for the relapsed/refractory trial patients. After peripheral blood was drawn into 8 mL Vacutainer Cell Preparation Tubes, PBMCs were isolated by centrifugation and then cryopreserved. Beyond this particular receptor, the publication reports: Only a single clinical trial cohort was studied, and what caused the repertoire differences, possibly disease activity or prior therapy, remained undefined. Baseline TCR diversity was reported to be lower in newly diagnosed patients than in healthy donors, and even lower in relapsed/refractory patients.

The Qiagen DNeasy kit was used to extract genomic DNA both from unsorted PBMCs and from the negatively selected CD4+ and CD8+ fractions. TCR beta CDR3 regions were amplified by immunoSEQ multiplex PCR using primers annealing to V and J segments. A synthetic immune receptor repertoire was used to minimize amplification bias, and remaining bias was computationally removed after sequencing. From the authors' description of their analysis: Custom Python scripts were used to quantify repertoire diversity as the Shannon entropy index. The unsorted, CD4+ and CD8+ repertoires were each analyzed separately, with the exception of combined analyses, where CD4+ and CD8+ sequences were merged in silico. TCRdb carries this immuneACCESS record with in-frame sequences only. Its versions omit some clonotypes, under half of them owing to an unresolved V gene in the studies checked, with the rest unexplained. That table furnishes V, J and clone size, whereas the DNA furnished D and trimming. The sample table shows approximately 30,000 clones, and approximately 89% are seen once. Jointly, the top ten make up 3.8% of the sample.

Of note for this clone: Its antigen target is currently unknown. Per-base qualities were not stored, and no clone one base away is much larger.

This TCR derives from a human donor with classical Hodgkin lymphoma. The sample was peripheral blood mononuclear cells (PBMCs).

Here is the DNA: TGTGCCAGCAGTTTATATAGGGGAGGCTACACCTTC. It specifies CASSLYRGGYTF. Recombination connected TRBV28 to TRBJ1-2; TRBD1 might be the D gene, on 5 matching bases. V is clipped by 1 base and J by 8 bases, and the sequence between their germline boundaries is 8 bases long. The CDR3 contains 12 residues, cysteine and phenylalanine counted. Just the 36-base CDR3 DNA is kept, in frame starting at base 1. The germline V gene gives CDR1 as MDHEN and CDR2 as SYDVKM.